This T cell receptor (beta chain) derives from a study of shared clonotypes between healthy human individuals. V lost 3 bases and J 8 bases, leaving 16 bases between the germline ends. The CDR3 has 15 residues. Germline assignment: CDR1 LNHDA and CDR2 SQIVND (reference sequence). Using immunoSEQ multiplex PCR, the repertoire was profiled, and TCRdb retains in-frame clones only, with some absent. The sample has roughly 2.2 million clones; around 92% are singletons. Sequencing was carried out using naive CD4+ T cells from PBMCs. Noted subset: CD45RA+ positively selected. This sequence was found in a man between 18 and 35 years old in good health. Some clones in this sample may be carry-over from other donors' samples. This chain connects TRBV19 to TRBJ2-2; possible D gene TRBD1, 7 bases. In DNA form, the CDR3 reads TGTGCCAGTAGTATTAGGACAGGAGGGTCGGGGGAGCTGTTTTTT. It encodes CASSIRTGGSGELFF.